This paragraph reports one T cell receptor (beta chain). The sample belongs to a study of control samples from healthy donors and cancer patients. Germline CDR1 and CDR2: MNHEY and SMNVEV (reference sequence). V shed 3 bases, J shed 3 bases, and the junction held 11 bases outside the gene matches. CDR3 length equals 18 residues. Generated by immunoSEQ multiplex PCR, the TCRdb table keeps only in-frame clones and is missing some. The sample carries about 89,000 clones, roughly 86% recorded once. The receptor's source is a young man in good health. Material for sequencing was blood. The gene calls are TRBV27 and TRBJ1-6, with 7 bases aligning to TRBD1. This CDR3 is CASSFVPASGGYNSPLHF. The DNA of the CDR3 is TGTGCCAGCAGTTTCGTCCCAGCGTCAGGGGGCTATAATTCACCCCTCCACTTT.